Listed below are T cell receptor beta chains from one sample, sequenced in a study of graft-versus-host responses after intestinal transplantation. Using immunoSEQ multiplex PCR, the repertoire was profiled, and TCRdb retains in-frame clones only, with some absent. Of over 80,000 clones listed, about 84% are singletons. The input for sequencing was PBMCs, taken 255 days after intestinal transplant. These TCRs come from a human patient who received an intestinal transplant, so some T cells may come from the graft donor. The CDR3 runs from the conserved cysteine through the conserved F or W. A D gene is named only where the DNA matches it firmly. Clone size is stated in some rows and not others, as once, few, many or a class when expanded.

V | D | length | size | CDR3
TRBV5-6 | - | 14 | - | CASSLGVRTDTQYF
TRBV11-2 | TRBD2 | 14 | - | CASGGLAENNEQFF
TRBV27 | TRBD1 | 16 | - | CASSLSTGACNQPQHF
TRBV10-1 | - | 14 | - | CASSDGVSSDTQYF
TRBV6-5 | - | 16 | - | CASSYRATGWTGELFF
TRBV7-7 | - | 15 | - | CASSLGPGAGNEQFF
TRBV5-1 | - | 14 | few | CASSLGSGANVLTF
TRBV4-2 | - | 18 | - | CASSQAGTEGPHTGELFF
TRBV28 | - | 15 | - | CASNLLRVYTDTQYF
TRBV28 | TRBD2 | 15 | - | CASSFEREGTDTQYF
TRBV6-5 | - | 14 | once | CASSYSGGRSPLHF
TRBV5-6 | - | 15 | - | CASSLGRDGQETQYF
TRBV28 | - | 16 | - | CASSWLLGPSGNTIYF
TRBV6-5 | - | 14 | - | CASNGLSSYNEQFF
TRBV28 | - | 13 | - | CASNRVRGYEQFF
TRBV4-2 | TRBD1 | 16 | - | CASSQELGQGGETQYF
TRBV5-1 | - | 16 | - | CASSLEGGKSGYEQYF
TRBV10-3 | - | 13 | - | CAISESDSTEAFF
TRBV5-1 | TRBD2 | 16 | - | CASSLGLAGHGDTQYF
TRBV5-1 | TRBD1 | 14 | - | CASRGQYTFSEQYF
TRBV7-4 | - | 14 | - | CASSLGSNYNEQFF
TRBV4-1 | - | 14 | - | CASSQGTLNEKLFF
TRBV5-6 | - | 15 | once | CASSRQGQSTDTQYF
TRBV6-5 | - | 16 | - | CASSLSPAANTGELFF
TRBV5-6 | - | 19 | few | CASSLERAPRGLTGNTIYF
TRBV6-1 | - | 14 | - | CASSGAVDTGELFF
TRBV27 | - | 14 | - | CASSTPGKAEKLFF
TRBV7-6 | - | 12 | - | CASSLGGPELFF
TRBV6-1 | - | 16 | - | CASSEWGALNTGELFF
TRBV5-6 | - | 17 | - | CASSLAVVATGYNEQFF
TRBV14 | - | 20 | - | CASSQDQSRRAGRLWDTQYF
TRBV28 | TRBD1 | 16 | - | CASSWPPGTANQPQHF
TRBV27 | TRBD1 | 17 | - | CASSRDRVLSGANVLTF
TRBV30 | TRBD1 | 16 | - | CAWSVGWGQGGNEQFF
TRBV4-2 | - | 16 | - | CASSQGRNAELDTQYF
TRBV30 | TRBD2 | 17 | - | CAWSPRGLAGGYDEQFF
TRBV15 | - | 15 | - | CATSREAGSTDTQYF
TRBV15 | - | 16 | - | CATSNNPDGGYNEQFF
TRBV15 | TRBD2 | 18 | - | CATSRDWSGGYIQETQYF
TRBV28 | TRBD2 | 15 | - | CASSFPASGSHEQYF
TRBV7-9 | TRBD1 | 15 | - | CASSQLMGTGDGYTF
TRBV7-6 | TRBD1 | 16 | once | CASSLERDRYTDTQYF
TRBV19 | - | 15 | - | CASSSSDSSPYGYTF
TRBV18 | - | 9 | few | CASSPSAFF
TRBV7-3 | - | 14 | - | CASSFYSHWGEQFF
TRBV30 | TRBD1 | 14 | - | CAWSAGQPNQPQHF
TRBV7-9 | - | 15 | - | CASSLVGGVGPEAFF
TRBV6-1 | - | 11 | - | CASSEAHGYTF
TRBV6-6 | - | 13 | - | CASSSVDYYEQYF
TRBV11-2 | TRBD1 | 15 | - | CASSLVEGAQTEAFF
TRBV4-2 | TRBD2 | 16 | - | CASSQVWRGGGDTQYF
TRBV7-9 | - | 13 | - | CASRKGPIDTQYF
TRBV19 | TRBD1 | 14 | - | CASSPGTGSYEQYF
TRBV6-1 | TRBD2 | 14 | - | CASRLAGGLDTQYF
TRBV29-1 | TRBD2 | 15 | - | CSVEVAGDSSYEQYF